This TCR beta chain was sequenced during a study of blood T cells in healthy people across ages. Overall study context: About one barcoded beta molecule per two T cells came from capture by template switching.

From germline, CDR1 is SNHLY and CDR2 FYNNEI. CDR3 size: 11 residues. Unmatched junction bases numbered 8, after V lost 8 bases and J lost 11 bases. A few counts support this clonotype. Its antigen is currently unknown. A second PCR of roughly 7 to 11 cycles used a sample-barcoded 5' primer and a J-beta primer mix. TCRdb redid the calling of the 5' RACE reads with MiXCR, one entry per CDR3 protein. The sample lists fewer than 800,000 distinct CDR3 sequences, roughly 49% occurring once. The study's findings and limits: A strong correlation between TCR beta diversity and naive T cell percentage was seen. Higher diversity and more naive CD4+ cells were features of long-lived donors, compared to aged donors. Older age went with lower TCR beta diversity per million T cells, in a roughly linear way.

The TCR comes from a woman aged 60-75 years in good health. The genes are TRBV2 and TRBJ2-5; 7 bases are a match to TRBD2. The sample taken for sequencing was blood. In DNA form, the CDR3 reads TGTGCCAGCGGTGGGGAGGGAGAGCAGTACTTC. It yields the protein CASGGEGEQYF.